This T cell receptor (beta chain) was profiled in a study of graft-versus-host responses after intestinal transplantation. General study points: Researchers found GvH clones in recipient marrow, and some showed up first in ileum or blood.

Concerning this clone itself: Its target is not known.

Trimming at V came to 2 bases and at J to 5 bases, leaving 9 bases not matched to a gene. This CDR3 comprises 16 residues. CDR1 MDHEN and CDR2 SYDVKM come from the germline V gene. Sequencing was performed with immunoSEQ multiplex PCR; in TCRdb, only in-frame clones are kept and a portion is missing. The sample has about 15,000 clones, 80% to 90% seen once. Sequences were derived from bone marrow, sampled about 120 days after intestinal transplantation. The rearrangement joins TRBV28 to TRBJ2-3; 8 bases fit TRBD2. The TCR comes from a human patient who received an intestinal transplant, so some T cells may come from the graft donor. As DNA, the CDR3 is TGTGCCAGCAGTTTAATAGCGGGACGATATGGAGATACGCAGTATTTT. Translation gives CASSLIAGRYGDTQYF.